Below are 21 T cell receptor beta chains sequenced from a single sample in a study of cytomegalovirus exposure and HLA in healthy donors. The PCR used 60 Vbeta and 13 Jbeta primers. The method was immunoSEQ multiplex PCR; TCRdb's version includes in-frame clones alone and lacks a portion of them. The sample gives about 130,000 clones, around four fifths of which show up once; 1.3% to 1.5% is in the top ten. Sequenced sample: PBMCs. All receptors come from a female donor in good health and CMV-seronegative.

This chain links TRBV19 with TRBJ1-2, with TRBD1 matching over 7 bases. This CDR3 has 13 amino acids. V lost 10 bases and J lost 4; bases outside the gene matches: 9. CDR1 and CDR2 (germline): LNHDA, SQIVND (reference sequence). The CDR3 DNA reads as TGTGCCACCTCGCCCCGGACAGGCTATGGCTACACCTTC. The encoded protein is CATSPRTGYGYTF.

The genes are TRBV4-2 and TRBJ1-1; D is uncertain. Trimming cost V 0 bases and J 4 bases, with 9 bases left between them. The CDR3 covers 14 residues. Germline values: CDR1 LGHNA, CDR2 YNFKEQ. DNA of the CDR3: TGTGCCAGCAGCCAAGAGGAGGGTGTCACTGAAGCTTTCTTT. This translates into CASSQEEGVTEAFF.

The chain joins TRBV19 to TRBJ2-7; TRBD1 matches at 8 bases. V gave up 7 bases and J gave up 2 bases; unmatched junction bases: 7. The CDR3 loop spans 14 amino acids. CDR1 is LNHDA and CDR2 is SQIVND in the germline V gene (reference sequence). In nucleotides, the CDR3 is TGTGCCAGTAAACAACAGGGGGGACCCTACGAGCAGTACTTC. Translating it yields CASKQQGGPYEQYF. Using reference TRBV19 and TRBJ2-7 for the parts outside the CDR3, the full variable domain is DGGITQSPKYLFRKEGQNVTLSCEQNLNHDAMYWYRQDPGQGLRLIYYSQIVNDFQKGDIAEGYSVSREKKESFPLTVTSAQKNPTAFYLCASKQQGGPYEQYFGPGTRLTVT.

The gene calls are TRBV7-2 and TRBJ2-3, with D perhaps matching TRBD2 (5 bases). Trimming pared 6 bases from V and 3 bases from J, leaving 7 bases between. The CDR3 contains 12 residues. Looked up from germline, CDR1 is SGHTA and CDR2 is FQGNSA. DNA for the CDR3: TGTGCCAGCAGGAGCGGTACAGATACGCAGTATTTT. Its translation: CASRSGTDTQYF.

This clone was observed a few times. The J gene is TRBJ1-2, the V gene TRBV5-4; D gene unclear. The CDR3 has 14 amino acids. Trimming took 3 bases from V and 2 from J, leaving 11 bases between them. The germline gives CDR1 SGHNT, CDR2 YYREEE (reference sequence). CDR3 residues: CASSSPDGNYGYTF. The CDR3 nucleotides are TGTGCCAGCAGCTCCCCCGACGGGAACTATGGCTACACCTTC.

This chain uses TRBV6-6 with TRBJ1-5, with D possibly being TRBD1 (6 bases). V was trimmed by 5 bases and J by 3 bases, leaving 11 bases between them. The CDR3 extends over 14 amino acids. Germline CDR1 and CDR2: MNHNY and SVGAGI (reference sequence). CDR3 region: CASSAQGYNQPQHF. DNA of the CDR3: TGTGCCAGCAGTGCCCAGGGGTACAATCAGCCCCAGCATTTT.

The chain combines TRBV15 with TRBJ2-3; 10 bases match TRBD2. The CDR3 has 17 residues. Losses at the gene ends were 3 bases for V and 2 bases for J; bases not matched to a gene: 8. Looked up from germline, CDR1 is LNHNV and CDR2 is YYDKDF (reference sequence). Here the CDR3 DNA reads TGTGCCACCAGCAGTAGGGGACTAGCGAGATACACAGATACGCAGTATTTT. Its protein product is CATSSRGLARYTDTQYF.

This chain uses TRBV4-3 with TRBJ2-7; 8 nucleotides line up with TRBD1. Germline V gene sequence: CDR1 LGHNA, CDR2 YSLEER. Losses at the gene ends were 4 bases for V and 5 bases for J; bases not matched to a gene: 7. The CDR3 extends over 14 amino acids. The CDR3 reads CASSPSDRVHEQYF. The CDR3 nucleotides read TGCGCCAGCAGCCCTTCGGACAGGGTCCACGAGCAGTACTTC.

CDR3 in amino acids: CASSLRDTQGNQPQHF. CDR3 DNA: TGTGCCAGCAGCCTCCGGGACACGCAGGGCAATCAGCCCCAGCATTTT. The chain uses TRBV7-2 and TRBJ1-5; possible D gene TRBD1, 6 bases. This CDR3 spans 16 amino acids. V was pared by 5 bases and J by 2 bases, with 16 bases between. The germline V gene encodes CDR1 SGHTA and CDR2 FQGNSA.

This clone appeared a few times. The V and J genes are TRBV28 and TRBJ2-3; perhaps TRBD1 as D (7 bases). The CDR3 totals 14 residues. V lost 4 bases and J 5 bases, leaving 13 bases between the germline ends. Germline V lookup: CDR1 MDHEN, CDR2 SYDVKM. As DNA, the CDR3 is TGTGCCAGCAGTTGGAGGGGGCGGGTAGATACGCAGTATTTT. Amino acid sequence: CASSWRGRVDTQYF.

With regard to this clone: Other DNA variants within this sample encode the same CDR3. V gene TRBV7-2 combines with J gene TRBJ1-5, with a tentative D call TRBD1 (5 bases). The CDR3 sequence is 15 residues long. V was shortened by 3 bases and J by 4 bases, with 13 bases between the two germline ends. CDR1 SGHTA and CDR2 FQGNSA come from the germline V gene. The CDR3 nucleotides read TGTGCCAGCAGCTTTTCAGGGTTGAGGAATCAGCCCCAGCATTTT. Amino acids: CASSFSGLRNQPQHF.

The CDR3 bases are TGTGCCAGCAGCAGACAGGGTGGGGAGACCCAGTACTTC. Its translation: CASSRQGGETQYF. V usage is TRBV11-2 and J usage is TRBJ2-5, with TRBD1 matching 7 bases. Germline CDR1 and CDR2: SGHAT and FQNNGV. The CDR3 has 13 amino acids. V trimming: 5 bases; J trimming: 5 bases; junction bases outside the gene matches: 5. The full variable domain, completed using reference TRBV11-2 and TRBJ2-5, is EAGVAQSPRYKIIEKRQSVAFWCNPISGHATLYWYQQILGQGPKLLIQFQNNGVVDDSQLPKDRFSAERLKGVDSTLKIQPAKLEDSAVYLCASSRQGGETQYFGPGTRLLVL.

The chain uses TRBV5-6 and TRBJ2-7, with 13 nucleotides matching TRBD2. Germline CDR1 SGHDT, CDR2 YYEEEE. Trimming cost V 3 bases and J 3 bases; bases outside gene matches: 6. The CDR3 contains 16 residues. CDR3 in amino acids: CASSSQTSGRYYEQYF. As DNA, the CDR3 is TGTGCCAGCAGCTCGCAGACTAGCGGGAGGTACTACGAGCAGTACTTC. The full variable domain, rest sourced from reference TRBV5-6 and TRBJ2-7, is DAGVTQSPTHLIKTRGQQVTLRCSPKSGHDTVSWYQQALGQGPQFIFQYYEEEERQRGNFPDRFSGHQFPNYSSELNVNALLLGDSALYLCASSSQTSGRYYEQYFGPGTRLTVT.

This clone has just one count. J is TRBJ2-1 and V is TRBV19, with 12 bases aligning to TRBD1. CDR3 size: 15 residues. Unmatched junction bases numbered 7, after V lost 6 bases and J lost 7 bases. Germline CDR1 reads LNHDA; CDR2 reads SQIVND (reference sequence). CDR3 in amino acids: CASRVGQGALNEQFF. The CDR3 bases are TGTGCCAGTAGGGTGGGACAGGGGGCGCTAAATGAGCAGTTCTTC.

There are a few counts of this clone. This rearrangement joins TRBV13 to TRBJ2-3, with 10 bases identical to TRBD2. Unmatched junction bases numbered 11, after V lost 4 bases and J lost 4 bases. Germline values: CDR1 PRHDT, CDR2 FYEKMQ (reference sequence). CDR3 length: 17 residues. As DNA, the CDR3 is TGTGCCAGCAGCTCCACCCCTGGACTAGCGGTTGCAGATACGCAGTATTTT. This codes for CASSSTPGLAVADTQYF.

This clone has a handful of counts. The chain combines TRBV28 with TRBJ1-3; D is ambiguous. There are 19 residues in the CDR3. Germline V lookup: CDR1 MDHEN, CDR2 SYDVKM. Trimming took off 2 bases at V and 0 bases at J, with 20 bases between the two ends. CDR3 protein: CASSLHIELSPDSGNTIYF. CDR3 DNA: TGTGCCAGCAGTTTACATATTGAGCTTTCCCCTGACTCTGGAAACACCATATATTTT.

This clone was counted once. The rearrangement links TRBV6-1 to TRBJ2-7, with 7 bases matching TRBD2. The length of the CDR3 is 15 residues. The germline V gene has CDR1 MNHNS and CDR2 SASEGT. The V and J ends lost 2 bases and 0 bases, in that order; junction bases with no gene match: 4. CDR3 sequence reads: CASSESLAVSYEQYF. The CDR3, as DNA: TGTGCCAGCAGTGAATCCCTAGCGGTCTCCTACGAGCAGTACTTC.

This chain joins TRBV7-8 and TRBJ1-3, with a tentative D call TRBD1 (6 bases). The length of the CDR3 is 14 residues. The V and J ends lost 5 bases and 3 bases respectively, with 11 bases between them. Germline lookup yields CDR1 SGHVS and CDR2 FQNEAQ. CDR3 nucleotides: TGTGCCAGCAGCCGAAACAGGGATGGAAACACCATATATTTT. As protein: CASSRNRDGNTIYF.

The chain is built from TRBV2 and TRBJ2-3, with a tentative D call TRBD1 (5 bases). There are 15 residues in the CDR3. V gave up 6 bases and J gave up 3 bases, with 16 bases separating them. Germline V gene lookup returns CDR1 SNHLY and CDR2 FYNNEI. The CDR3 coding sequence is TGTGCCAGCAGCGAAACAGGTGATGGGACAGATACGCAGTATTTT. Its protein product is CASSETGDGTDTQYF.

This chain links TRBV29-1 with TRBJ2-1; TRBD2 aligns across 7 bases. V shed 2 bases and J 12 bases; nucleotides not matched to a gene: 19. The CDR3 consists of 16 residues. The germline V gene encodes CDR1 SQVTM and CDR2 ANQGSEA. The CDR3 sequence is CSVETLTSSSNLGQFF. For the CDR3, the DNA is TGCAGCGTTGAAACCCTGACTAGCTCCTCGAACTTGGGGCAGTTCTTC.

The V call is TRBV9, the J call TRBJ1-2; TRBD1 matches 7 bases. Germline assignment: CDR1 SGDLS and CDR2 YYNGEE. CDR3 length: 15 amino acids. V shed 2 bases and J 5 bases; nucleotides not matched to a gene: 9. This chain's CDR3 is CASSVETGRGYGYTF. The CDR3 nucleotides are TGTGCCAGCAGCGTCGAGACAGGCAGGGGGTATGGCTACACCTTC.